This T cell receptor (beta chain) was recorded in a study of blood T cells in healthy people across ages (dated by TCRdb to between 2014 and 2016). A note on the overall study: In model experiments, template switching captured roughly one uniquely barcoded TCR beta cDNA molecule for every two T cells. Age-related changes in TCR beta repertoire diversity were measured in the study by deep sequencing normalized with unique cDNA molecular identifiers. Donors were grouped into four age groups: young (average 16 years), middle-aged (roughly 40), aged (about 59) and long-lived (about 90). To avoid experimental bias, donors of different ages were randomly spread across the sequencing lanes. For two donors (one aged 18 to 29 and one aged 80 or older), the study analyzed two additional independent replicas of 1 million unique cDNA reads from the same blood draw.

A few counts support this clonotype. Its antigen is currently not known. Base qualities are not at hand, and no much larger clone is one base apart. The CDR3 starts with the cysteine, ends with the phenylalanine, and has 16 residues. The DNA shown is the 48-base CDR3, in frame from base 1. The germline V gene provides CDR1 SGDLS and CDR2 YYNGEE. V loses 1 base, J loses 0 bases, and the germline ends lie 11 bases apart. Donors were 39 systemically healthy Caucasian individuals from Russia aged roughly 6 to 90 years. Each donor gave ten milliliters of peripheral blood, collected into EDTA-treated Vacutainer tubes. Ficoll-Paque density-gradient centrifugation was used to isolate PBMCs, with at least 6 million obtained per sample. Trizol reagent was used to extract total RNA from PBMCs, with at least 5 micrograms per sample. Naive CD45RAhigh/CD27high T cell percentages were measured by flow cytometry on a PBMC aliquot from every donor.

The method was 5' RACE. The data were produced on an Illumina HiSeq 2500. A second about 7 to 11 cycle PCR used a sample-barcoded 5' primer and a J-beta primer mix. A template-switch 5' adaptor carrying 12 random nucleotides introduced a unique molecular identifier onto each TCR beta cDNA molecule. Each sample yielded at least 2.5 million CDR3-containing paired-end reads. First-strand cDNA was synthesized from all RNA with the Mint cDNA synthesis kit, primed by a TRBC-specific oligonucleotide. Following uracil-DNA glycosylase treatment, a first 18-cycle PCR with universal primers M1SS and BC2_uni_R was performed on all cDNA. The authors' pipeline ran thus. Normalization of each sample was performed by random selection of 1 million high-quality reads, each carrying a distinct molecular identifier. Instead of being binned into consensus sequences, reads with shared molecular identifiers were discarded. CDR3 identification, clonotype clustering and error correction used MiTCR with a Q25 quality threshold and the strictest error-elimination algorithm. A nonparametric unseen species model using Euler transformation provided a lower-bound estimate of total TCR beta diversity. TCRdb reanalyzed the raw reads on its own, using fastp at Q25 for trimming and MiXCR for clone calling, and kept in-frame beta chains. Identical CDR3 proteins give one entry, which carries the most common genes and DNA. The authors' filters were not applied to this entry. The sample table shows just under 750,000 distinct CDR3 sequences, and 22% are seen once. In total, the top ten clones hold around a fifth of the sample.

Results the study describes overall, beyond this receptor: Total diversity estimates from one million sequenced T cells were considered lower bounds and underestimates. Compared with the aged group, more naive CD4+ T cells, fewer expanded clones and increased TCR diversity were shown by the long-lived group, suggesting age selection. Because profiling used bulk unsorted PBMCs, naive and antigen-experienced compartments could not be compared conclusively. A strong correlation was found between observed TCR beta diversity and the percentage of naive T cells measured by flow cytometry. As age increased, observed TCR beta diversity per million T cells dropped in a roughly linear way, and a significant reduction was already evident by age around 41. The CMV infection status of donors was not known, potentially confounding age-related changes in expanded clonotypes.

The chain couples TRBV9 to TRBJ2-1; the best D guess is TRBD2, with 6 bases matching. The sample consisted of blood. This TCR came from a man between 65 and 85 years old in good health. Here the CDR3 is given as CASSVRAGSSYNEQFF. The base sequence is TGTGCCAGCAGCGTACGAGCGGGCAGCTCCTACAATGAGCAGTTCTTC.